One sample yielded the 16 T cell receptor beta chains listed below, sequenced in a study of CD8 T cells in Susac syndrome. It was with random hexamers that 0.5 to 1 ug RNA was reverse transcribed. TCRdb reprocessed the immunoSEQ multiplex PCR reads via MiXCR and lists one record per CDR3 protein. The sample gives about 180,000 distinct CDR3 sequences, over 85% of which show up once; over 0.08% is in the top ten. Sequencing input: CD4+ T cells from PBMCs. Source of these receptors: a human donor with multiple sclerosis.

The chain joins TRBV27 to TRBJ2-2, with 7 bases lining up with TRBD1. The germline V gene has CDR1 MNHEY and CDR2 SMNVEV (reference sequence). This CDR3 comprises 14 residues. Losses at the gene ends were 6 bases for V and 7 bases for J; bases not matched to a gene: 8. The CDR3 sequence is CASRLTGSVGELFF. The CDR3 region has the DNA TGTGCCAGCAGGCTGACAGGGTCGGTCGGGGAGCTGTTTTTT.

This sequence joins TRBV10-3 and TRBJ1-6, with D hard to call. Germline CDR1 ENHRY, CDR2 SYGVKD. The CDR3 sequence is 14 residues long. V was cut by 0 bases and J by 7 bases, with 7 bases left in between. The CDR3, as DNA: TGTGCCATCAGTGAGTCGAAGGAGAATTCACCCCTCCACTTT. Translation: CAISESKENSPLHF.

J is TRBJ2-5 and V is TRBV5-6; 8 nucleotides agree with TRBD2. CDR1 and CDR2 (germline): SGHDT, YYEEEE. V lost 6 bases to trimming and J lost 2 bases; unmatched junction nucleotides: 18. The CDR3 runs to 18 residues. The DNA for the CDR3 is TGTGCCAGCACCCCATGGGGCCCTGCTACTAGCGGACAAGAGACCCAGTACTTC. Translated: CASTPWGPATSGQETQYF.

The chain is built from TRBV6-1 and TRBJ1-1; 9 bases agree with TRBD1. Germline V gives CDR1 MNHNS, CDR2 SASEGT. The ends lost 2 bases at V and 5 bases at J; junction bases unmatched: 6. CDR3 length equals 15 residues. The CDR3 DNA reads TGTGCCAGCAGTGAAATTGACAGGGGGTTAACTGAAGCTTTCTTT. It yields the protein CASSEIDRGLTEAFF.

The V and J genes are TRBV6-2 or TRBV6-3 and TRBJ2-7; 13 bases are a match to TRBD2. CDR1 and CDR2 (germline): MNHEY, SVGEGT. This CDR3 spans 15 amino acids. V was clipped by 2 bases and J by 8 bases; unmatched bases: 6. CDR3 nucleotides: TGTGCCAGCAGTTACCGAGGACTAGCGGGAGTTCAGCAGTACTTC. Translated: CASSYRGLAGVQQYF.

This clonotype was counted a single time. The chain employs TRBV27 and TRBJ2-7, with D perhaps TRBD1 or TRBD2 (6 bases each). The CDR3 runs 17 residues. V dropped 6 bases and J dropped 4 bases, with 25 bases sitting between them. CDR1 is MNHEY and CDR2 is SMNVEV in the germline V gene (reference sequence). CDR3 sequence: CASSPQFGRRGVYEQYF. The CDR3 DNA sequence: TGTGCCAGCAGCCCCCAGTTTGGGCGGAGGGGGGTATACGAGCAGTACTTC.

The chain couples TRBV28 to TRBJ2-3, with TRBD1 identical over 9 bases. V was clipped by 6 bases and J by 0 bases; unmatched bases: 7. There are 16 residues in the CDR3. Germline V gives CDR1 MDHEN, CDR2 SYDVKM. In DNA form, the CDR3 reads TGTGCCAGCAGCCGAGGGACAGGGCATAGCACAGATACGCAGTATTTT. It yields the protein CASSRGTGHSTDTQYF.

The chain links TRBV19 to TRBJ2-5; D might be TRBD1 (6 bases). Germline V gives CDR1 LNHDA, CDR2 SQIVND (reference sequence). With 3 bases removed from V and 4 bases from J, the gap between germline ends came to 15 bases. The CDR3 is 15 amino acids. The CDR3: CASSILGSGVETQYF. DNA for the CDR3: TGTGCCAGTAGTATTCTTGGATCAGGGGTAGAGACCCAGTACTTC.

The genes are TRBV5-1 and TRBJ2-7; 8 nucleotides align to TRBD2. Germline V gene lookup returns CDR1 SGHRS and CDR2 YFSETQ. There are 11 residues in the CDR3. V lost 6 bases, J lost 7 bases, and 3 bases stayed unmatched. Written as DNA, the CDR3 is TGCGCCAGCATGGGACTAGGTGAGCAGTACTTC. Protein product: CASMGLGEQYF.

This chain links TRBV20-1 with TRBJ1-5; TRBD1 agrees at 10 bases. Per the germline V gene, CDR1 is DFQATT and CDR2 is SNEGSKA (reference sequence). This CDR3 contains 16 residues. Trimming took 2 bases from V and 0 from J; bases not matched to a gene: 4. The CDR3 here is CSARRQGATSNQPQHF. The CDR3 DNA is TGCAGTGCTAGAAGACAGGGGGCGACTAGCAATCAGCCCCAGCATTTT.

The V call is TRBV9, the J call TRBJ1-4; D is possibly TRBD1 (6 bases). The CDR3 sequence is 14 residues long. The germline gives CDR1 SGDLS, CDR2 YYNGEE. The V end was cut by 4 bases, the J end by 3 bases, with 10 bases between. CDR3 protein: CASSPRTANEKLFF. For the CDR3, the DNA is TGTGCCAGCAGCCCCCGGACAGCTAATGAAAAACTGTTTTTT.

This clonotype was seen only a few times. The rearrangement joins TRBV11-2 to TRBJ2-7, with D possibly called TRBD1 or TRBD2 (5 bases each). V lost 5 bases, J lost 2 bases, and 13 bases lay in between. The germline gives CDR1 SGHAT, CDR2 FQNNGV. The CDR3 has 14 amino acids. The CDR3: CASSPRDRTYEQYF. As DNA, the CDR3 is TGTGCCAGCAGCCCCCGGGACCGAACCTACGAGCAGTACTTC.

CDR3 in DNA: TGTGCCAGCAGCCGCCAGGGAGGTCGGGAAGCTTTCTTT. Its translation: CASSRQGGREAFF. The chain carries TRBV3-1 and TRBJ1-1, with D maybe TRBD1 (5 bases). Germline V gene sequence: CDR1 LGHDT, CDR2 YNNKEL (reference sequence). V was trimmed by 4 bases and J by 8 bases, leaving 14 bases between them. The CDR3 sequence is 13 residues long.

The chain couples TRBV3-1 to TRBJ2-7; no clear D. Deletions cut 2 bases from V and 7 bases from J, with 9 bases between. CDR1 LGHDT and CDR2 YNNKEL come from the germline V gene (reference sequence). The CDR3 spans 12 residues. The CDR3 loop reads CASSQRSREQYF. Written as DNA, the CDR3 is TGTGCCAGCAGCCAACGTTCCCGTGAGCAGTACTTC.

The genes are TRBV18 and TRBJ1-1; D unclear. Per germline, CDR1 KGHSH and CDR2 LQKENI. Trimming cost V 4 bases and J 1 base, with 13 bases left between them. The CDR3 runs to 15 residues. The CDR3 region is CASSQLTRPNTEAFF. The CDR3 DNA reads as TGTGCCAGCTCACAACTGACACGGCCGAACACTGAAGCTTTCTTT.

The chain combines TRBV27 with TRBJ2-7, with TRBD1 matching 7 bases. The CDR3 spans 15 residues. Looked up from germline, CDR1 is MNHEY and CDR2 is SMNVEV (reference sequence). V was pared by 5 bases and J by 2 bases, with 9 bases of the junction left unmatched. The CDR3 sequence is CASSHYRGPTYEQYF. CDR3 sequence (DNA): TGTGCCAGCAGTCACTACAGGGGCCCGACCTACGAGCAGTACTTC.